The 23 T cell receptor beta chains presented below share a single source sample, sequenced in a study of T cell responses to AZD1222 COVID-19 vaccine (dated by TCRdb to the early 2020s). The sample's time point label, in plain terms: about 28 days (+/-7) after the second vaccine dose. The library came from the immunoSEQ multiplex PCR assay. Not all clones reach the TCRdb copy of this immuneACCESS table, which keeps in-frame sequences only. Checked studies attribute under half of the gap to unresolved V genes and leave the rest unexplained. Counted in this sample were tens of thousands of clones; roughly nine tenths of them appeared once. The ten largest clonotypes hold roughly 2.7% of the sample. Sequenced here: peripheral blood, sampled 28 days after the second AZD1222 dose. The receptors stem from an adult who received the AZD1222 COVID-19 vaccine.

This chain joins TRBV15 and TRBJ2-2, with TRBD2 as a possible D gene (5 bases). With 5 bases removed from V and 3 bases from J, the gap between germline ends came to 16 bases. Per germline, CDR1 LNHNV and CDR2 YYDKDF (reference sequence). The CDR3 runs 16 residues. The CDR3 DNA follows: TGTGCCACCAGCGGGGAGCTCCGCGCCGACACCGGGGAGCTGTTTTTT. Its protein is CATSGELRADTGELFF.

This rearrangement joins TRBV4-3 to TRBJ1-2, with a weak D call TRBD1 (6 bases). V gave up 0 bases and J gave up 7 bases, with 12 bases separating them. The CDR3 length is 14 residues. CDR1 LGHNA and CDR2 YSLEER come from the germline V gene. CDR3 coding DNA: TGCGCCAGCAGCCAAGATTATTCAGGGGCTGGCTACACCTTC. Amino acids: CASSQDYSGAGYTF.

This clone was observed a few times. V usage is TRBV9 and J usage is TRBJ1-3; 9 bases are a match to TRBD1. The CDR3 contains 16 residues. Unmatched junction bases numbered 5, after V lost 3 bases and J lost 1 base. Germline V gene lookup returns CDR1 SGDLS and CDR2 YYNGEE. The CDR3, as DNA: TGTGCCAGCAGCGCAGGGGGACAGGGATCTGGAAACACCATATATTTT. Residues: CASSAGGQGSGNTIYF.

In this sample, this clone turned up once. The chain uses TRBV21-1 and TRBJ2-7; TRBD1 is the table's D call and was not checked against the DNA. TRBV21-1 is a listed pseudogene. The CDR3 contains 16 residues. Here the CDR3 reads CASSKYPGQGNYEQYF. DNA for the CDR3: TGTGCCAGCAGCAAATACCCGGGACAGGGGAACTACGAGCAGTACTTC.

The J gene is TRBJ2-1, the V gene TRBV28, with unresolved D. The V end was cut by 6 bases, the J end by 4 bases, with 7 bases between. CDR1 is MDHEN, CDR2 SYDVKM, per germline. CDR3 length equals 12 residues. The CDR3 here is CASRGEYNEQFF. Here the CDR3 DNA reads TGTGCCAGCAGGGGCGAGTACAATGAGCAGTTCTTC.

The chain is built from TRBV5-1 and TRBJ1-3; 7 bases match TRBD1. The CDR3 is made up of 16 amino acids. V dropped 4 bases and J dropped 0; count of bases not matched to a gene: 7. The V gene's germline CDR1 is SGHRS and CDR2 YFSETQ. CDR3 bases: TGCGCCAGCAGCCCAAGACAGGGACTCTCTGGAAACACCATATATTTT. Its translation is CASSPRQGLSGNTIYF.

The chain carries TRBV7-3 and TRBJ2-2, with 8 positions matching TRBD1. This CDR3 comprises 15 residues. Germline V gene data show CDR1 as SGHTA and CDR2 as FQGTGA. The V gene end was trimmed by 5 bases and the J gene end by 1 base; junction bases not matched to a gene: 3. The CDR3 sequence: CASSPDRVNTGELFF. The CDR3 DNA follows: TGTGCCAGCAGCCCGGACAGGGTGAACACCGGGGAGCTGTTTTTT.

This chain uses TRBV30 with TRBJ2-1, with 12 bases identical to TRBD2. The junction had 12 bases not matched to a gene; V was cut back by 3 bases and J by 6 bases. The CDR3 is made up of 17 amino acids. CDR1 is GTSNPN, CDR2 SVGIG, per germline (reference sequence). The CDR3 is CAWRFGLAGIFINEQFF. For the CDR3, the DNA is TGTGCCTGGAGGTTCGGACTAGCGGGAATTTTTATCAATGAGCAGTTCTTC.

V gene TRBV4-1 combines with J gene TRBJ1-1; TRBD1 agrees at 7 bases. CDR3 length equals 15 residues. Losses at the gene ends were 2 bases for V and 1 base for J; bases not matched to a gene: 4. The germline V gene encodes CDR1 MGHRA and CDR2 YSYEKL. Written as DNA, the CDR3 is TGCGCCAGCAGCCAACCCCACAGGGGGAACACTGAAGCTTTCTTT. Amino acid sequence: CASSQPHRGNTEAFF.

The chain links TRBV19 to TRBJ1-6, with a weak D call TRBD1 (5 bases). CDR3 length: 16 amino acids. The V and J ends lost 3 bases and 10 bases respectively, with 19 bases between them. Germline CDR1 is LNHDA and CDR2 is SQIVND (reference sequence). The CDR3 sequence is CASSMISRTSLSPLHF. CDR3 in DNA: TGTGCCAGTAGTATGATTTCACGGACATCCCTATCACCCCTCCACTTT. Using reference TRBV19 and TRBJ1-6 for the parts outside the CDR3, the full variable domain is DGGITQSPKYLFRKEGQNVTLSCEQNLNHDAMYWYRQDPGQGLRLIYYSQIVNDFQKGDIAEGYSVSREKKESFPLTVTSAQKNPTAFYLCASSMISRTSLSPLHFGNGTRLTVT.

The chain couples TRBV5-5 to TRBJ2-3; 7 bases fit TRBD1. This CDR3 is built from 15 residues. Germline lookup yields CDR1 SGHKS and CDR2 YYEKEE (reference sequence). The J segment lost 6 bases and the V segment lost 2 bases, leaving 9 bases of the junction unmatched. CDR3: CASSFPGGYSDTQYF. Written as DNA, the CDR3 is TGTGCCAGCAGCTTCCCAGGGGGATATTCCGATACGCAGTATTTT.

This chain uses TRBV27 with TRBJ2-1; 7 bases agree with TRBD2. CDR1 MNHEY and CDR2 SMNVEV come from the germline V gene (reference sequence). The CDR3 has 16 residues. V trimming: 0 bases; J trimming: 11 bases; junction bases outside the gene matches: 13. CDR3 sequence reads: CASSLSGVRAGDKQFF. The CDR3 coding sequence is TGTGCCAGCAGTTTATCGGGGGTTCGGGCGGGGGATAAGCAGTTCTTC.

The chain employs TRBV24-1 and TRBJ2-1, with unresolved D. The V end was cut by 5 bases, the J end by 0 bases, with 10 bases between. CDR1 KGHDR and CDR2 SFDVKD come from the germline V gene. This CDR3 region has 15 residues. The CDR3 region is CATSGRESSYNEQFF. Written as DNA, the CDR3 is TGTGCCACCAGTGGGAGAGAAAGCTCCTACAATGAGCAGTTCTTC.

The genes are TRBV18 and TRBJ1-1; a weak D match, TRBD1 (5 bases). This CDR3 spans 14 amino acids. V was trimmed by 0 bases and J by 3 bases, leaving 8 bases between them. The V gene's germline CDR1 is KGHSH and CDR2 LQKENI. The CDR3 sequence: CASSPPVGDTEAFF. In nucleotides, the CDR3 is TGTGCCAGCTCACCACCGGTGGGGGACACTGAAGCTTTCTTT.

The chain employs TRBV7-9 and TRBJ1-5; TRBD1 is a possible D gene (6 bases). CDR3 length: 14 amino acids. The germline gives CDR1 SEHNR, CDR2 FQNEAQ (reference sequence). The CDR3 protein is CGQNWTVVYQPQHF. CDR3 coding DNA: TGTGGCCAGAATTGGACAGTCGTATATCAGCCCCAGCATTTT. The whole variable domain, remainder taken from reference TRBV7-9 and TRBJ1-5, is DTGVSQNPRHKITKRGQNVTFRCDPISEHNRLYWYRQTLGQGPEFLTYFQNEAQLEKSRLLSDRFSAERPKGSFSTLEIQRTEQGDSAMYLCGQNWTVVYQPQHFGDGTRLSIL.

The chain employs TRBV4-3 and TRBJ1-3; D gene unclear. Between the trimmed V and J ends, which lost 0 bases and 4 bases, there was a span of 1 base. There are 12 residues in the CDR3. Germline-derived CDR1 and CDR2 are LGHNA and YSLEER. CDR3 nucleotide sequence: TGCGCCAGCAGCCAAGAAGGAAACACCATATATTTT. This gives the protein CASSQEGNTIYF.

This chain links TRBV5-6 with TRBJ2-1, with TRBD2 matching 7 bases. The CDR3 covers 16 residues. Trimming cost V 1 base and J 0 bases; bases outside gene matches: 4. Germline V gene lookup returns CDR1 SGHDT and CDR2 YYEEEE. CDR3 in amino acids: CASSLFVAGSYNEQFF. The CDR3 coding sequence is TGTGCCAGCAGCTTGTTTGTAGCGGGCTCCTACAATGAGCAGTTCTTC.

This chain joins TRBV4-1 and TRBJ1-1, with 7 nucleotides matching TRBD1. The CDR3 totals 19 residues. Germline V gene sequence: CDR1 MGHRA, CDR2 YSYEKL. V dropped 3 bases and J dropped 3; count of bases not matched to a gene: 19. This CDR3 is CASSQGLRWTGDPDTEAFF. Here the CDR3 DNA reads TGCGCCAGCAGCCAGGGTCTTAGGTGGACAGGAGATCCGGACACTGAAGCTTTCTTT.

The V call is TRBV7-8, the J call TRBJ1-2, with 7 bases that match TRBD1. This CDR3 comprises 18 residues. V lost 5 bases to trimming and J lost 0 bases; unmatched junction nucleotides: 15. Per the germline V gene, CDR1 is SGHVS and CDR2 is FQNEAQ. CDR3 loop: CASSPHGTVLRANYGYTF. CDR3 DNA: TGTGCCAGCAGCCCTCACGGGACAGTCCTGCGGGCTAACTATGGCTACACCTTC.

The V call is TRBV10-2, the J call TRBJ2-7, with D possibly being TRBD1 (6 bases). The germline V gene has CDR1 WSHSY and CDR2 SAAADI. V gave up 6 bases and J gave up 6 bases, with 18 bases separating them. CDR3 size: 14 residues. The CDR3 bases are TGCGCCAGCAGAATGAATACAGGGTTGCCCGAGCAGTACTTC. As protein: CASRMNTGLPEQYF.

The chain combines TRBV14 with TRBJ2-2, with D perhaps TRBD1 (6 bases). Trimming took off 1 base at V and 4 bases at J, with 13 bases between the two ends. The CDR3 loop spans 16 amino acids. Looked up from germline, CDR1 is SGHDN and CDR2 is FVKESK. The CDR3 coding sequence is TGTGCCAGCAGCCAAGTACAGGGCCCGGGCACCGGGGAGCTGTTTTTT. Residues: CASSQVQGPGTGELFF.

CDR3 residues: CASSEGGAGELFF. CDR3 nucleotides: TGTGCCAGCAGTGAAGGTGGGGCCGGGGAGCTGTTTTTT. V is TRBV2 and J is TRBJ2-2; D gene unclear. Germline CDR1 and CDR2: SNHLY and FYNNEI. This CDR3 region has 13 residues. Trimming took off 1 base at V and 6 bases at J, with 6 bases between the two ends.

This sequence joins TRBV19 and TRBJ2-7, with TRBD2 matching 15 bases. Germline trimming cut 10 bases from V and 6 bases from J; bases unmatched to any gene: 10. The CDR3 totals 15 residues. The V gene's germline CDR1 is LNHDA and CDR2 SQIVND (reference sequence). CDR3 sequence (DNA): TGTGCCACCCGGACTAGCGGGAGGGCCGTGGGCGAGCAGTACTTC. This codes for CATRTSGRAVGEQYF.